This T cell receptor (beta chain) derives from a study of blood T cells in healthy people across ages. A J-beta primer mix and a sample-barcoded 5' primer were used in a second PCR of about 7 to 12 cycles. TCRdb ran MiXCR on the 5' RACE reads and lists one entry per CDR3 protein. The sample lists fewer than 900,000 distinct CDR3 sequences, about half occurring once. Trimming left V 0 bases short and J 5 bases short, with 9 bases between. This CDR3 has 14 residues. Germline CDR1 reads SGDLS; CDR2 reads YYNGEE. The clonotype originates from a woman in her sixties in good health. The chain uses TRBV9 and TRBJ2-1; tentatively, D is TRBD1 (6 bases). Sequenced sample: blood. CDR3 DNA: TGTGCCAGCAGCGTAGAGGGACAAAACAATGAGCAGTTCTTC. Protein product: CASSVEGQNNEQFF.